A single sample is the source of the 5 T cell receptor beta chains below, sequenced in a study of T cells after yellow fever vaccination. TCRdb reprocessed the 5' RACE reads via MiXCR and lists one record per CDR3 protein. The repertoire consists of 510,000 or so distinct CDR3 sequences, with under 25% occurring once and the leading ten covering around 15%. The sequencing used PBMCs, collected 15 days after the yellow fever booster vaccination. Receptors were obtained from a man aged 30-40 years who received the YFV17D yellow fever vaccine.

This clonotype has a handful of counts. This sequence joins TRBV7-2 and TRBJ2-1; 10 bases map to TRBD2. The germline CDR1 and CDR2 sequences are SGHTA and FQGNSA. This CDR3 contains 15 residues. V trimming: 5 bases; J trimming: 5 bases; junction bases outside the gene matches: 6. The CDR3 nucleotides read TGTGCCAGCAGCCGACTAGCGGGTGGGGACAATGAGCAGTTCTTC. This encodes CASSRLAGGDNEQFF.

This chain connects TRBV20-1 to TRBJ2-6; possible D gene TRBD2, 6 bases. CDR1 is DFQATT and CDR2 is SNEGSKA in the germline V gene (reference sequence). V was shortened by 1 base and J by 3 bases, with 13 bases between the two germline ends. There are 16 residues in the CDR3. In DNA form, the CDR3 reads TGCAGTGCTAGAGTTGGTCGGGGGTTTGGGGCCAACGTCCTGACTTTC. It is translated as CSARVGRGFGANVLTF.

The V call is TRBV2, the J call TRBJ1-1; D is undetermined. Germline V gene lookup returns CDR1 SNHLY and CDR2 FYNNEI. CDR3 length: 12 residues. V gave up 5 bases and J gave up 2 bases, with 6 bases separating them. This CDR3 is CASSLYNTEAFF. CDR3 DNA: TGTGCCAGCAGTTTATATAACACTGAAGCTTTCTTT.

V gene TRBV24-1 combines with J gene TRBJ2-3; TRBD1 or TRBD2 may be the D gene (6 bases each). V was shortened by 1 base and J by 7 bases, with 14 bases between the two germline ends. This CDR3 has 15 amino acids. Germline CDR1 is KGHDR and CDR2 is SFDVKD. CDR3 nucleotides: TGTGCCACCAGTGATTTTGGCCGGGGGACATATACGCAGTATTTT. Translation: CATSDFGRGTYTQYF.

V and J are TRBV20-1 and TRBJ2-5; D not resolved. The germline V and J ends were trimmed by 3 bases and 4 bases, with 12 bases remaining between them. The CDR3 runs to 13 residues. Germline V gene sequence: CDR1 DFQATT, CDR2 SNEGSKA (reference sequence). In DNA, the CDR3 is TGCAGTGCTAGGATACGTGGGCGAGAGACCCAGTACTTC. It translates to CSARIRGRETQYF.